This T cell receptor beta chain was retrieved from a study of T-cell reconstitution after alpha-beta-depleted transplantation in children. Trimming left V 6 bases short and J 3 bases short, with 8 bases between. The CDR3 runs 13 residues. Germline CDR1 and CDR2: MGHDK and SYGVNS. With regard to this clonotype: Its antigen remains unidentified.

Regarding the study as a whole: When one year had passed after transplant, most T-cell counts and diversity came from newly produced T cells. At around two months after transplant, the alpha-beta T cells were reportedly derived from several hundred expanded clones that came from non-depleted graft cells. The high TCRbeta diversity at day 60 in some patients came from surviving recipient T cells and thymic progenitors.

As it was prepared, the TCRbeta library received unique molecular identifiers. TCRdb redid the calling of the PCR reads with MiXCR, one entry per CDR3 protein. The data show 670,000 or so distinct CDR3 sequences, about 12% seen once. This specimen was PBMCs, taken before TCRalphabeta/CD19-depleted stem cell transplant. This sequence joins TRBV25-1 and TRBJ2-2, with D uncertain. This clonotype was sampled from a girl aged 2-9 years with congenital amegakaryocytic thrombocytopenia, due to receive a stem cell transplant. The CDR3 here is CASRDGHTGELFF. The DNA for the CDR3 is TGTGCCAGCAGGGACGGGCACACCGGGGAGCTGTTTTTT.